A selection of T cell receptor beta chains follows, all from one sample in a study of blood T cells in healthy people across ages. MiXCR was run by TCRdb on the 5' RACE reads, yielding one entry per CDR3 protein. The sample contains around 780,000 distinct CDR3 sequences, roughly 24% of which appear only once. The sample also formed part of further work on T cells of mothers and their children.

The sequencing input was blood. Receptors were obtained from a boy younger than 18 in good health. CDR3s include the opening cysteine and the closing phenylalanine or tryptophan. A D gene is named only where the DNA matches it firmly. Only part of the rows carry a size: once, few, many, or a class if the clone is expanded.

d_gene	abundance	v_gene	j_gene	CDR3nt	CDR3aa
NA	few	TRBV2	TRBJ2-4	TGTGCCAGCAGTGACCCAGCTCTAGCCAAAAACATTCAGTACTTC	CASSDPALAKNIQYF
NA	NA	TRBV7-9	TRBJ1-1	TGTGCCTGCAGCGGGGACACTGAAGCTTTCTTT	CACSGDTEAFF
TRBD1	once	TRBV2	TRBJ1-2	TGTGCCAGCAGAGAAGAGACAGGGGGCACGGACTATGGCTACACCTTC	CASREETGGTDYGYTF
NA	NA	TRBV30	TRBJ2-2	TGTGCCTGGATTGCGGCGAACACCGGGGAGCTGTTTTTT	CAWIAANTGELFF
NA	NA	TRBV7-9	TRBJ2-5	TGCGCCGAGAGGGCCCAAGAGACCCAGTACTTC	CAERAQETQYF
NA	once	TRBV6-4	TRBJ2-2	TGTGCCAGCAGTGCCCAGGATCACGCCGGGGAGCTGTTTTTT	CASSAQDHAGELFF
TRBD1	NA	TRBV5-1	TRBJ1-1	TGCGCCAGCAGTTCTCGGACAGGGGGACGGAACACTGAAGCTTTCTTT	CASSSRTGGRNTEAFF
TRBD1	few	TRBV29-1	TRBJ1-2	TGCAGCGTCGGGACAGGGATTGGCTACACCTTC	CSVGTGIGYTF
TRBD1	NA	TRBV6-6	TRBJ1-1	TGTGCCAGCGGACCACCTCCGGGACAGGGGGCGCGGACTGAAGCTTTCTTT	CASGPPPGQGARTEAFF
NA	NA	TRBV18	TRBJ2-5	TGTGCCAGCTCACCTGCGGAGGAGACCCAGTACTTC	CASSPAEETQYF
NA	NA	TRBV19	TRBJ2-1	TGTGCCAGTAGTATAAACGGGGAGCGTCTCAATGAGCAGTTCTTC	CASSINGERLNEQFF
TRBD1	NA	TRBV5-1	TRBJ2-5	TGCGCCAGCAGCTACCGGGACAGGGGGCGAGAGACCCAGTACTTC	CASSYRDRGRETQYF
TRBD1	NA	TRBV19	TRBJ1-5	TGTGCCAGTAATCCGGGACAGTTCAGTCAGCCCCAGCATTTT	CASNPGQFSQPQHF
TRBD1	NA	TRBV27	TRBJ1-4	TGTGCCAGCAGTTACAACCAGGGACAGCATCATGAAAAACTGTTTTTT	CASSYNQGQHHEKLFF
NA	few	TRBV11-2	TRBJ2-1	TGTGCCAGCACACCAACGGGAGAGGGGAGTCCTATCCAGGCCAATGAGCAGTTCTTC	CASTPTGEGSPIQANEQFF
NA	NA	TRBV4-1	TRBJ1-5	TGCGCCAGCAGCCAAGAGTCCGGAAATCAGCCCCAGCATTTT	CASSQESGNQPQHF
TRBD2	NA	TRBV11-1	TRBJ2-1	TGTGCCAGCAGCCCTCTCGCGGGGGGCCTTACTAGCTCCTACAATGAGCAGTTCTTC	CASSPLAGGLTSSYNEQFF
NA	NA	TRBV27	TRBJ2-4	TGTGCCAGCAGTCCGCAGGGCAGGGGGGGGAACATTCAGTACTTC	CASSPQGRGGNIQYF
NA	NA	TRBV4-1	TRBJ1-1	TGCGCCAGCAGAACAGGGTGGAACACTGAAGCTTTCTTT	CASRTGWNTEAFF
NA	few	TRBV30	TRBJ2-2	TGTGCCTGGAGTCCCCAGGTCACCGGGGAGCTGTTTTTT	CAWSPQVTGELFF
TRBD2	NA	TRBV29-1	TRBJ2-7	TGCAGCGTCTTCTCACCGGGGGGATACGAGCAGTACTTC	CSVFSPGGYEQYF
NA	NA	TRBV4-2	TRBJ2-7	TGTGCCAGCAGCCAAGATGAAGGGGGGGAGACCTACGAGCAGTACTTC	CASSQDEGGETYEQYF
TRBD1	many	TRBV27	TRBJ2-1	TGTGCCAGCAGTCACGGGACAGACAATGAGCAGTTCTTC	CASSHGTDNEQFF
NA	NA	TRBV29-1	TRBJ1-4	TGCAGCGGCGAGGGTAGGGACGAAAAACTGTTTTTT	CSGEGRDEKLFF
NA	NA	TRBV14	TRBJ2-7	TGTGCCAGCAGCCAGGGCTTAAAAAGCTACGAGCAGTACTTC	CASSQGLKSYEQYF
NA	few	TRBV20-1	TRBJ2-1	TGCAGTGCCCAAGAGGTGCGCACCGGGTACAATGAGCAGTTCTTC	CSAQEVRTGYNEQFF
TRBD2	NA	TRBV4-1	TRBJ2-4	TGCGCCAGCAGCCCTGGAGTAGCGGGGGGGCCAGCCAAAAACATTCAGTACTTC	CASSPGVAGGPAKNIQYF
TRBD1	few	TRBV24-1	TRBJ1-2	TGTGCCACCAGTGATTGGACAGGGAATGGCTACACCTTC	CATSDWTGNGYTF
TRBD1	NA	TRBV30	TRBJ1-5	TGTGCCTGCGCAGAGGGGGCCCCAGCGGCCCAGCATTTT	CACAEGAPAAQHF
NA	NA	TRBV9	TRBJ2-7	TGTGCCAGCAGCACCCACTGGACACCCAGCTACGAGCAGTACTTC	CASSTHWTPSYEQYF
NA	NA	TRBV7-7	TRBJ2-2	TGTGCTAGCAGCCCGAGTCAGGGGTCCTACACCGGGGAGCTGTTTTTT	CASSPSQGSYTGELFF
NA	many	TRBV5-1	TRBJ2-6	TGCGCCAGCAGCTTGGGTCGCTCTGGGGCCAACGTCCTGACTTTC	CASSLGRSGANVLTF
TRBD2	NA	TRBV7-3	TRBJ2-1	TGTGCCAGCACGGGCGGGGGGGAGGAGAATGTGCAGTTCTTC	CASTGGGEENVQFF
NA	NA	TRBV20-1	TRBJ2-7	TGCAGTGCTAGAGATCCCCGAACCTACGAGCAGTACTTC	CSARDPRTYEQYF
NA	few	TRBV12-3/TRBV12-4	TRBJ2-5	TGTGCCAGCAGTTTAGCGGTGGCCTTCCAAGAGACCCAGTACTTC	CASSLAVAFQETQYF
TRBD2	NA	TRBV7-3	TRBJ2-1	TGTGCCAGCAGCCGAGAAGCGGGGGGACACAATGAGCAGTTCTTC	CASSREAGGHNEQFF
TRBD2	few	TRBV4-2	TRBJ2-2	TGTGCCAGCAGCCAAGGCCCTAGCGGGGGGAACACCGGGGAGCTGTTTTTT	CASSQGPSGGNTGELFF
NA	many	TRBV3-1	TRBJ2-5	TGTGCCAGCAGCCCCCCAGGGGCCGAGACCCAGTACTTC	CASSPPGAETQYF
NA	NA	TRBV6-5	TRBJ1-2	TGTGCCAGCAGTTACCTTTCCCGGACGGTCTATGGCTACACCTTC	CASSYLSRTVYGYTF
TRBD2	NA	TRBV19	TRBJ2-5	TGTGCCAGTAGTCCCGGACTAGCGGGGGCCAAACAAGAGACCCAGTACTTC	CASSPGLAGAKQETQYF
NA	NA	TRBV4-1	TRBJ2-5	TGCGCCAGCAGCCTCAGGTTGTACCAAGAGACCCAGTACTTC	CASSLRLYQETQYF
NA	NA	TRBV9	TRBJ1-4	TGTGCCAGCAGCTCCAGTTCAACTAATGAAAAACTGTTTTTT	CASSSSSTNEKLFF
TRBD2	NA	TRBV5-1	TRBJ2-1	TGCGCCAGCAGCTTAGCGCCGGGACTAGCAGCCAACAATGAGCAGTTCTTC	CASSLAPGLAANNEQFF
NA	NA	TRBV11-2	TRBJ2-3	TGTGCCAGCAGCTTAGCTTTGGGGGGGCAAACAGATACGCAGTATTTT	CASSLALGGQTDTQYF
NA	many	TRBV6-6	TRBJ1-2	TGTGCCAGCACCGCAGGGACCAACTATGGCTACACCTTC	CASTAGTNYGYTF
NA	NA	TRBV6-2/TRBV6-3	TRBJ1-5	TGTGCCAGCAACGTATTTAGCAATCAGCCCCAGCATTTT	CASNVFSNQPQHF
NA	NA	TRBV12-3/TRBV12-4	TRBJ1-3	TGTGCCAGCAGTTTATGGAGCGACTCTGGAAACACCATATATTTT	CASSLWSDSGNTIYF
NA	NA	TRBV6-5	TRBJ2-7	TGTGCCAGCAGTTACATCGCCCAGGGAGCCCCCTACGAGCAGTACTTC	CASSYIAQGAPYEQYF
TRBD2	NA	TRBV10-3	TRBJ2-5	TGTGCCATCGGAGTTACTAGCGGGGCGCTCCAAGAGACCCAGTACTTC	CAIGVTSGALQETQYF
NA	few	TRBV7-3	TRBJ1-1	TGTGCCAGCAGCTTAGTCCAACGCGGGGAAGCTTTCTTT	CASSLVQRGEAFF
NA	NA	TRBV7-3	TRBJ2-2	TGTGCCAGCAGCTTAAGTTCTAGCACCGGGGAGCTGTTTTTT	CASSLSSSTGELFF
TRBD1	NA	TRBV11-2	TRBJ1-2	TGTGCCAGCAGCTTAAGGGGGGACAGGGGGCGAGGTGGCTACACCTTC	CASSLRGDRGRGGYTF
TRBD1	NA	TRBV30	TRBJ1-1	TGTGCCTGGAGTGCGACAGGGGGCCCAGCTTTCTTT	CAWSATGGPAFF
TRBD1	many	TRBV6-4	TRBJ2-6	TGTGCCAGCAGTAGGACAGGGACTGGGGCCAACGTCCTGACTTTC	CASSRTGTGANVLTF
NA	NA	TRBV12-3/TRBV12-4	TRBJ1-2	TGTGCCAGCAGTCCACTACAGGTTTTTGGCTACACCTTC	CASSPLQVFGYTF